This TCR beta chain was observed in a study of CD8 T cells in ankylosing spondylitis. Overall study findings and caveats: Disease-linked clones bore a CD8+ phenotype, appearing relatively rarely in peripheral blood. Earlier authors reported some of these motif variants in reactive arthritis synovial fluid and blood.

Library preparation for TCR beta used quantitative 5'-RACE with molecular barcodes. TCRdb called the 5' RACE reads again in MiXCR, with one record for every CDR3 protein. The sample has around 150,000 distinct CDR3 sequences, around 6.6% seen once. V was shortened by 3 bases and J by 10 bases, with 15 bases between the two germline ends. Per the germline V gene, CDR1 is ENHRY and CDR2 is SYGVKD. The CDR3 sequence is 13 residues long. This clonotype was recorded many times. The antigen remains unidentified. Sequencing was performed on blood, either unsorted or a sorted T cell fraction (not recorded which). The receptor's source is a female donor with ankylosing spondylitis or in good health (not recorded which). The J gene is TRBJ1-1, the V gene TRBV10-3; maybe TRBD1 (5 bases). The CDR3 nucleotides are TGTGCCATCAGTGAAGGCAGGGCGGAGGGAGCTTTCTTT. This codes for CAISEGRAEGAFF.